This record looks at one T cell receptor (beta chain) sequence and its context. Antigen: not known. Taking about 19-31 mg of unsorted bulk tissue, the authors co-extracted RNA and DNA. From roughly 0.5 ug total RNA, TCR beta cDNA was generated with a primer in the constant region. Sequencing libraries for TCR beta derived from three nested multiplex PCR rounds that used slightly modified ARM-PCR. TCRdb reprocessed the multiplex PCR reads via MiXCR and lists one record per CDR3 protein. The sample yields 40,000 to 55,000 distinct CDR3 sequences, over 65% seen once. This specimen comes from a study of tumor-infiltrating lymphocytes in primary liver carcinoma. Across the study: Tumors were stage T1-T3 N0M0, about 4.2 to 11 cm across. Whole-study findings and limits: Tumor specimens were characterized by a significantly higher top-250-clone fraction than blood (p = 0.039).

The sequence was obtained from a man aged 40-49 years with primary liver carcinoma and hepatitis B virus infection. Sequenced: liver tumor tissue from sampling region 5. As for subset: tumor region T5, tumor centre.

The CDR3 here is CASFTSLGEETQYF. CDR3 DNA sequence: TGTGCCAGCTTCACCAGTTTGGGGGAAGAGACCCAGTACTTC. This chain joins TRBV18 and TRBJ2-5; D may be TRBD1 or TRBD2 (5 bases each). V was cut by 7 bases and J by 3 bases, with 15 bases left in between. The length of the CDR3 is 14 residues. Germline V CDR1 and CDR2: KGHSH, LQKENI.